The clone carrying this T cell receptor beta chain appeared a few times. The antigen is undetermined. This specimen belongs to a study of T-cell memory formation after mild COVID-19. Looking at the study overall: The study found TCR clusters largely donor specific. Broader study findings: Contracting CD4+ clones were located mainly in CM and EM, and CD8+ clones in EMRA. Memory from before infection featured some responding clones, which suggests cross-reactive memory joined.

Trimming removed 2 bases at V and 0 bases at J, with 10 bases between. The length of the CDR3 is 15 residues. Looked up from germline, CDR1 is SGHVS and CDR2 is FQNEAQ. 5'RACE primed from the constant segment yielded TCR alpha and TCR beta cDNA libraries bearing sample barcodes and UMIs. Each CDR3 protein gets one entry after TCRdb re-called the 5' RACE reads with MiXCR. The data hold some 280,000 distinct CDR3 sequences, with roughly 17% observed a single time. This clonotype originated in a man aged 18 to 35 who had mild COVID-19 (a few samples of this study predate the infection). Cell type and time point are not known. This chain connects TRBV7-8 to TRBJ1-1; D not resolved. The sequencing sample was made of PBMCs or a T cell subset sorted from them (not recorded which). CDR3 sequence (DNA): TGTGCCAGCAGCTTATCTCGGGGAATGAACACTGAAGCTTTCTTT. Translation: CASSLSRGMNTEAFF.